Listed below are T cell receptor beta chains from one sample, sequenced in a study of vaccination and CD4 T cells after COVID-19. These receptors' targets are unknown. Via MiXCR, TCRdb re-called the PCR reads, giving one row per CDR3 protein. In the table there are around 9,000 distinct CDR3 sequences, about 33% of which are singletons. Source material: CD4+ T cells from blood, cultured in vitro. The receptors shown here come from a human donor in good health. Both conserved end residues are part of each CDR3. D genes are given only for firm matches. Size tells how often a clone was seen (once, few, many) or the class of an expanded clone, and some rows leave it out.

>NA|TRBV5-1|TRBJ2-7|TRBD1
CASSVPGTASEQYF
TGCGCCAGCAGCGTTCCCGGGACAGCTTCCGAGCAGTACTTC
>NA|TRBV7-9|TRBJ1-1|NA
CASSRGRPNTEAFF
TGTGCCAGCAGCCGAGGACGCCCGAACACTGAAGCTTTCTTT
>NA|TRBV23-1|TRBJ1-2|NA
CASSQWEGRRESVGYTF
TGCGCCAGCAGTCAGTGGGAGGGGCGACGGGAATCGGTAGGCTACACCTTC
>NA|TRBV6-2/TRBV6-3|TRBJ1-1|TRBD1
CASSYTQGTEAFF
TGTGCCAGCAGTTACACACAGGGGACTGAAGCTTTCTTT
>few|TRBV5-6|TRBJ2-3|TRBD1
CASSLWTGRGTDTQYF
TGTGCCAGCAGCTTGTGGACAGGTAGGGGCACAGATACGCAGTATTTT
>NA|TRBV7-3|TRBJ1-2|NA
CASSLTRDKYGYTF
TGTGCCAGCAGCTTAACGCGGGACAAGTATGGCTACACCTTC
>few|TRBV7-9|TRBJ1-1|NA
CASSLEGGFREAFF
TGTGCCAGCAGCTTAGAGGGTGGATTCAGGGAGGCTTTCTTT
>NA|TRBV5-1|TRBJ1-2|NA
CASQPGSNYGYTF
TGCGCCAGTCAGCCCGGATCTAACTATGGCTACACCTTC
>few|TRBV6-1|TRBJ2-3|NA
CASGQGRPDTQYF
TGTGCCAGCGGGCAGGGAAGGCCAGATACGCAGTATTTT
>few|TRBV20-1|TRBJ2-7|NA
CSAIHYEQYF
TGCAGTGCAATCCACTACGAGCAGTACTTC
>NA|TRBV30|TRBJ1-2|TRBD1
CAWKGQASLMQIRGYTF
TGTGCCTGGAAGGGACAGGCTAGTTTAATGCAGATAAGGGGCTACACCTTC
>NA|TRBV6-1|TRBJ1-4|NA
CASSEATGGAEKLFF
TGTGCCAGCAGTGAAGCGACAGGTGGGGCTGAAAAACTGTTTTTT
>few|TRBV6-1|TRBJ2-3|NA
CATYRDNTDTQYF
TGTGCCACATACCGGGACAACACAGATACGCAGTATTTT
>NA|TRBV10-3|TRBJ2-7|NA
CATSDPYEQYF
TGTGCCACCTCAGACCCCTACGAGCAGTACTTC
>NA|TRBV10-3|TRBJ2-5|TRBD1
CATTGGLQETQYF
TGTGCCACCACAGGGGGCCTCCAAGAGACCCAGTACTTC
>NA|TRBV7-3|TRBJ2-2|TRBD2
CASSLIPGGNTGELFF
TGTGCCAGCAGCTTAATTCCGGGAGGGAACACCGGGGAGCTGTTTTTT
>few|TRBV7-9|TRBJ1-1|NA
CASSFGQRLGAFF
TGTGCCAGCAGCTTCGGACAGCGCCTGGGGGCTTTCTTT
>NA|TRBV5-1|TRBJ1-6|TRBD1
CASSLQGQTNSPLHF
TGCGCCAGCAGCTTGCAGGGACAGACTAATTCACCCCTCCACTTT
>few|TRBV6-5|TRBJ1-6|NA
CASSYGPGVGAYSPLHF
TGTGCCAGCAGTTACGGCCCAGGGGTCGGGGCCTATTCACCCCTCCACTTT
>NA|TRBV6-1|TRBJ2-7|TRBD1
CASSRTGGAGYEQYF
TGTGCCAGCAGTCGGACAGGGGGCGCAGGGTACGAGCAGTACTTC
>NA|TRBV6-1|TRBJ1-6|NA
CASSAGPYNSPLHF
TGTGCCAGCAGTGCAGGCCCGTATAATTCACCCCTCCACTTT
>NA|TRBV5-1|TRBJ1-1|NA
CASSLDTEAFF
TGCGCCAGCAGCTTGGACACTGAAGCTTTCTTT
>NA|TRBV6-5|TRBJ1-6|NA
CASSSPGNSPLHF
TGTGCCAGCAGTTCCCCGGGGAATTCACCCCTCCACTTT